The 2 T cell receptor beta chains reported below all come from one sample, sequenced in a study of blood T cells in healthy people across ages (dated by TCRdb to about 2015). Receptor libraries were prepared by 5' RACE. These reads were obtained on an Illumina HiSeq 2500. A second roughly 6 to 11 cycle PCR used a sample-barcoded 5' primer and a J-beta primer mix. The public reads were reprocessed in TCRdb via fastp at Q25 and MiXCR, keeping in-frame beta chains. One record per CDR3 amino acid sequence lists the most common genes and DNA. The sample table holds roughly 1,100,000 distinct CDR3 sequences, of which about 23% were seen once. Less than 0.75% of the sample goes to the ten largest clones. In addition, the sample was reused for a study of T cells of mothers and their children.

Sequencing used blood. Receptor source: a girl aged 2-10 years in good health.

The chain links TRBV10-3 to TRBJ2-1; 8 bases map to TRBD1. V gave up 2 bases and J gave up 8 bases; unmatched junction bases: 11. The CDR3 loop spans 16 amino acids. CDR1 and CDR2 from the germline V gene are ENHRY and SYGVKD. CDR3 sequence reads: CAISEIRTGSRDEQFF. CDR3 coding DNA: TGTGCCATCAGTGAGATCAGGACAGGGTCCAGGGATGAGCAGTTCTTC.

This chain uses TRBV14 with TRBJ2-5; tentatively, D is TRBD1 or TRBD2 (6 bases each). The germline V gene has CDR1 SGHDN and CDR2 FVKESK. This CDR3 spans 16 amino acids. V was trimmed by 3 bases and J by 1 base, leaving 15 bases between them. The CDR3 region is CASSQEGNRVQETQYF. Here the CDR3 DNA reads TGTGCCAGCAGCCAGGAGGGGAACAGGGTCCAAGAGACCCAGTACTTC.